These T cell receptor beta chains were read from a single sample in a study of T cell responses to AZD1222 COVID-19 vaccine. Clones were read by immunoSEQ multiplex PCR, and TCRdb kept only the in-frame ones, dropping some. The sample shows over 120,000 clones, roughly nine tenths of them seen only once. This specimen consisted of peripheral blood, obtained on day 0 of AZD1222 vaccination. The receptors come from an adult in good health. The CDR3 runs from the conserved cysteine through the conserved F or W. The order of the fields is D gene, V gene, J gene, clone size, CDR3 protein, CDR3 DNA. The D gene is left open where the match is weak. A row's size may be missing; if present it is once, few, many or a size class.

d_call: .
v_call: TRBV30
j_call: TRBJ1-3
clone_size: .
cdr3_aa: CAWSHSGNTIYF
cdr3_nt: TGTGCCTGGAGTCACTCTGGAAACACCATATATTTT

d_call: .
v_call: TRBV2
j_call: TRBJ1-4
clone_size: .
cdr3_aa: CASKTGEKLFF
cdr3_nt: TGTGCCAGCAAAACAGGGGAAAAACTGTTTTTT

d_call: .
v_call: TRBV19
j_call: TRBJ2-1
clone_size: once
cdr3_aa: CASSTAGGSSYNEQFF
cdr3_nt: TGTGCCAGTAGTACCGCCGGGGGTAGCTCCTACAATGAGCAGTTCTTC

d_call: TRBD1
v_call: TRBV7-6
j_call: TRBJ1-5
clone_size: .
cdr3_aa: CASSPTGGPVGNQPQHF
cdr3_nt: TGTGCCAGCAGCCCTACAGGGGGCCCCGTGGGCAATCAGCCCCAGCATTTT

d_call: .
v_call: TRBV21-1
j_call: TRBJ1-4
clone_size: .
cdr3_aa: CASRDRQVRGEKLFF
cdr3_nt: TGTGCCAGCAGGGACAGACAGGTACGGGGTGAAAAACTGTTTTTT

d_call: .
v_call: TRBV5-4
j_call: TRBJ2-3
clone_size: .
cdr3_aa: CATRGPDTQYF
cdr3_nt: TGTGCCACTCGGGGGCCAGATACGCAGTATTTT

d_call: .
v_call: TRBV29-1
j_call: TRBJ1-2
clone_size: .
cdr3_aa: CSVLFGYGYTF
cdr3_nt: TGCAGCGTCCTTTTCGGCTATGGCTACACCTTC

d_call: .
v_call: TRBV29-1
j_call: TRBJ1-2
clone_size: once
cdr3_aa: CSVDSEGFPIGYTF
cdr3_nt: TGCAGCGTTGATTCGGAGGGGTTCCCTATTGGCTACACCTTC

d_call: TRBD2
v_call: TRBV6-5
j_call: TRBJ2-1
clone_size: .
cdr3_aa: CASSYSRLAGVNEQFF
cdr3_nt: TGTGCCAGCAGTTACTCGAGACTAGCGGGAGTGAATGAGCAGTTCTTC

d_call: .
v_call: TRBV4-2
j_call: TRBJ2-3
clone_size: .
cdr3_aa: CASSQETQPRTDTQYF
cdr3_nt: TGTGCCAGCAGCCAAGAAACCCAGCCCCGCACAGATACGCAGTATTTT

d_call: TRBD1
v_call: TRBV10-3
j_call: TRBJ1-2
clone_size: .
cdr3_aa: CAISELDRASLGYTF
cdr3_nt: TGTGCCATCAGTGAGCTGGACAGGGCCTCCCTAGGCTACACCTTC

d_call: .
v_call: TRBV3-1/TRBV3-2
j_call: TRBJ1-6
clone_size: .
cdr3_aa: CASSQGVGEFNSPLHF
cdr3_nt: TGTGCCAGCAGCCAAGGTGTTGGGGAGTTTAATTCACCCCTCCACTTT

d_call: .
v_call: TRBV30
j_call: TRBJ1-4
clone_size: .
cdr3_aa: CAWGGVEKLFF
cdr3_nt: TGTGCCTGGGGGGGGGTGGAAAAACTGTTTTTT

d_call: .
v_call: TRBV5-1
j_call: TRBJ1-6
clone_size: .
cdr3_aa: CASSAGINSPLHF
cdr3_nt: TGCGCCAGTTCGGCAGGGATCAATTCACCCCTCCACTTT

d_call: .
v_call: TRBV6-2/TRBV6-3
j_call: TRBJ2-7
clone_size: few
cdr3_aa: CASSYERGGPSSYEQYF
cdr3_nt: TGTGCCAGCAGTTACGAGCGCGGCGGTCCTAGCTCCTACGAGCAGTACTTC

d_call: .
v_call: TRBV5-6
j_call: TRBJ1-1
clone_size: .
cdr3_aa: CASSLTYQGPEAFF
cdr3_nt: TGTGCCAGCAGCTTAACCTACCAGGGTCCTGAAGCTTTCTTT

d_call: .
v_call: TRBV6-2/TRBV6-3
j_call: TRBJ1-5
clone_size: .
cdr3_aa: CASSKQQGNSNQPQHF
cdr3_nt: TGTGCCAGCAGTAAACAACAGGGAAATAGCAATCAGCCCCAGCATTTT

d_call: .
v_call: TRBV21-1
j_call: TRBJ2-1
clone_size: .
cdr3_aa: CASSKGDVAYNEQFF
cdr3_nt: TGTGCCAGCAGCAAAGGGGATGTGGCCTACAATGAGCAGTTCTTC

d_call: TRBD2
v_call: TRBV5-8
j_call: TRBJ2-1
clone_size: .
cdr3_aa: CASSLGLAGVLDEQFF
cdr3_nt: TGTGCCAGCAGCTTGGGACTAGCGGGAGTATTAGATGAGCAGTTCTTC

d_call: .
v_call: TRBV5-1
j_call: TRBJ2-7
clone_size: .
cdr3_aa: CASRSEHYEQYF
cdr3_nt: TGCGCCAGCAGGAGTGAACACTACGAGCAGTACTTC

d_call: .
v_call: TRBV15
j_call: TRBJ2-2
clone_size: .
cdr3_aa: CATTGFEVSNTGELFF
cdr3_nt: TGTGCCACCACGGGATTTGAGGTTTCGAACACCGGGGAGCTGTTTTTT

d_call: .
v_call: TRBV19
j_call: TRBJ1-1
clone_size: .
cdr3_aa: CASSPRQYTEAFF
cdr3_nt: TGTGCCAGTAGTCCACGACAGTACACTGAAGCTTTCTTT

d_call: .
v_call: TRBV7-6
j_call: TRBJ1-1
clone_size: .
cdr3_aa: CASSIRVDTEAFF
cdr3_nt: TGTGCCAGCAGCATCAGGGTTGACACTGAAGCTTTCTTT

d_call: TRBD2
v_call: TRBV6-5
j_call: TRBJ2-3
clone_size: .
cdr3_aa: CASSSAGAGADTQYF
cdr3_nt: TGTGCCAGCTCCTCGGCGGGAGCGGGGGCAGATACGCAGTATTTT

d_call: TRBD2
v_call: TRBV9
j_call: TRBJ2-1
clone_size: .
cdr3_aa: CASSAFSSGSGTEQFF
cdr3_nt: TGTGCCAGCAGCGCCTTCTCTAGCGGGAGTGGGACCGAGCAGTTCTTC

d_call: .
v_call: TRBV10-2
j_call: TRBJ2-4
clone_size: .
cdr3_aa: CASLQGNIQYF
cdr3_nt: TGCGCCAGCCTACAGGGAAACATTCAGTACTTC

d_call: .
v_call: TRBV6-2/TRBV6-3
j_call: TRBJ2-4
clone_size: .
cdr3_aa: CASSSRTQGPSRGAKNIQYF
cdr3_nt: TGTGCCAGCAGTTCCCGAACACAGGGTCCCTCAAGAGGAGCCAAAAACATTCAGTACTTC

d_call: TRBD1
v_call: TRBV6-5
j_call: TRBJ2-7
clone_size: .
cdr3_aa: CATKRPTGGRYEQYF
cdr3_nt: TGTGCCACGAAGAGGCCGACAGGGGGTCGGTACGAGCAGTACTTC

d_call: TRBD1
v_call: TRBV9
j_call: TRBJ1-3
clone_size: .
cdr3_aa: CASSVGTESSGNTIYF
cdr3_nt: TGTGCCAGCAGCGTTGGGACAGAGAGCTCTGGAAACACCATATATTTT

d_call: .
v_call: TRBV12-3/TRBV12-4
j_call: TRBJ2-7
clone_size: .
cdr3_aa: CASSTPRGHEQYF
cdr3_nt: TGTGCCAGCAGTACCCCCCGGGGACACGAGCAGTACTTC

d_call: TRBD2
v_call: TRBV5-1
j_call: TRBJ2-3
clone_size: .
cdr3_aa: CASSLAGTSGRDTQYF
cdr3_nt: TGCGCCAGCAGCCTCGCCGGGACTAGCGGGAGGGATACGCAGTATTTT

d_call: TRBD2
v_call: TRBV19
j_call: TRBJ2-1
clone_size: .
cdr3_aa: CASRTSDAGAYNEQFF
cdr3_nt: TGTGCCAGTAGGACCAGTGACGCGGGAGCATACAATGAGCAGTTCTTC

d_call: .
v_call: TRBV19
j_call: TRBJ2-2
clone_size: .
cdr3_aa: CASSWVQFGTGELFF
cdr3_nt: TGTGCCAGTAGTTGGGTCCAATTTGGCACCGGGGAGCTGTTTTTT

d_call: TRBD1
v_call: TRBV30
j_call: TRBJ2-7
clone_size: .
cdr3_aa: CAWSRQGGTYEQYF
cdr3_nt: TGTGCCTGGAGTAGACAGGGGGGGACCTACGAGCAGTACTTC

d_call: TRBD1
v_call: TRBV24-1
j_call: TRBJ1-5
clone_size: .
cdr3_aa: CATSAPGLWSGTEKFGSQHF
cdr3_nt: TGTGCCACCAGTGCTCCCGGGTTATGGTCCGGGACAGAGAAGTTCGGGTCCCAGCATTTT

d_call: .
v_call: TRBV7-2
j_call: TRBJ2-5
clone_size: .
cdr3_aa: CASSLQSLALGDQYF
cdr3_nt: TGTGCCAGCAGCTTACAAAGCCTAGCTTTGGGGGACCAGTACTTC

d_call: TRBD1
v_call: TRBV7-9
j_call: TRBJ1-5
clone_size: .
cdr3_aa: CASTRQGDQPQHF
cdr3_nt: TGTGCCAGCACCCGACAGGGCGATCAGCCCCAGCATTTT

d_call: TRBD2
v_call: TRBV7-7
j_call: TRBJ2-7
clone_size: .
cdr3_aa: CASSRTSREQYF
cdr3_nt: TGTGCCAGCAGTCGGACTAGTCGCGAGCAGTACTTC

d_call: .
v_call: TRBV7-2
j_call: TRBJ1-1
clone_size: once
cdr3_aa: CASSLIPLLGVNTEAFF
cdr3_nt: TGTGCCAGCAGTCTTATCCCTCTTTTGGGGGTGAACACTGAAGCTTTCTTT

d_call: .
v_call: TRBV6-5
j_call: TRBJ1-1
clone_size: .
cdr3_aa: CASSWDGVMEFF
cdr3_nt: TGTGCCAGCAGTTGGGACGGCGTGATGGAATTCTTT

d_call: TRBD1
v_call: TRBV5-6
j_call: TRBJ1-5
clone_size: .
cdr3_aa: CASSRQGTRNQPQHF
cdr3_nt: TGTGCCAGCAGCCGACAGGGGACTCGCAATCAGCCCCAGCATTTT

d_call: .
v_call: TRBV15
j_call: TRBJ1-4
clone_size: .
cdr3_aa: CATSGITGEKLFF
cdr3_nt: TGTGCCACGTCCGGGATCACGGGTGAAAAACTGTTTTTT